This T cell receptor (beta chain) was sequenced during a study of regulatory T cells in long-lasting Graves disease. Whole-study context: Over 5 years of antithyroid drugs with positive TSH receptor antibodies was taken to mean persistent Graves' disease.

The time point: persistent/refractory GD, antithyroid drugs over 5 years with positive TRAb. The TCR library used RNA extracted from PBMCs. Broader study findings: Only a small sample size was used, which may have cut accuracy. Clonotypes that were public and shared totalled fewer than 3,500 in persistent patients versus 900 to 1,000 in new patients. The TCR repertoire of persistent Graves' patients was less diverse than that of newly diagnosed ones.

iRepertoire HTBI primers and Arm-PCR of CDR3 regions built TCR beta libraries. TCRdb used MiXCR to reprocess the multiplex PCR reads, holding one entry per CDR3 protein. The table includes 350,000 to 450,000 distinct CDR3 sequences, around 23% detected once. V was pared by 0 bases and J by 5 bases, with 17 bases between. The CDR3 is 16 amino acids. Germline values: CDR1 MGHRA, CDR2 YSYEKL. Concerning this clonotype: The target antigen is unknown.

The material sequenced was peripheral blood mononuclear cells (PBMCs), taken when the disease was refractory, from a patient treated with antithyroid drugs. This chain links TRBV4-1 with TRBJ2-7; D gene uncertain. This TCR was recovered from a woman in her 40s with Graves disease. CDR3: CASSQDHDWELDEQYF. The CDR3 region has the DNA TGCGCCAGCAGCCAAGATCATGACTGGGAACTTGACGAGCAGTACTTC.